The sequence of this T cell receptor (beta chain) was determined in a study of cytomegalovirus exposure and HLA in healthy donors. General study results and limits: Reported findings show TCR beta sequences accurately forecast HLA-A and HLA-B alleles in most subjects.

PCR used 60 Vbeta primers and 13 Jbeta primers. Methods used by the authors: Later work found 80 million to 85 million unique TCR beta chains, with roughly 11 million shared. Sequencing used immunoSEQ multiplex PCR; TCRdb keeps in-frame clones, though not all of them. That table gives V, J and clone size, and the DNA gave D and trimming. The sample contains about 160,000 clones, 75% of which appear only once. A note on this clone: Its antigen is as yet unknown.

The TCR originated in a woman in her 50s in good health and CMV-seropositive. Sequenced input: PBMCs.

The CDR3 nucleotides read TGTGCCAGCCCCTCGAGCATCGGGAACACTGAAGCTTTCTTT. This codes for CASPSSIGNTEAFF. This chain uses TRBV18 with TRBJ1-1; D uncertain. V lost 8 bases and J lost 1, with 14 bases in between. This CDR3 spans 14 amino acids. Germline V gene lookup returns CDR1 KGHSH and CDR2 LQKENI. The complete variable domain, with remaining parts taken from reference TRBV18 and TRBJ1-1, reads NAGVMQNPRHLVRRRGQEARLRCSPMKGHSHVYWYRQLPEEGLKFMVYLQKENIIDESGMPKERFSAEFPKEGPSILRIQQVVRGDSAAYFCASPSSIGNTEAFFGQGTRLTVV.